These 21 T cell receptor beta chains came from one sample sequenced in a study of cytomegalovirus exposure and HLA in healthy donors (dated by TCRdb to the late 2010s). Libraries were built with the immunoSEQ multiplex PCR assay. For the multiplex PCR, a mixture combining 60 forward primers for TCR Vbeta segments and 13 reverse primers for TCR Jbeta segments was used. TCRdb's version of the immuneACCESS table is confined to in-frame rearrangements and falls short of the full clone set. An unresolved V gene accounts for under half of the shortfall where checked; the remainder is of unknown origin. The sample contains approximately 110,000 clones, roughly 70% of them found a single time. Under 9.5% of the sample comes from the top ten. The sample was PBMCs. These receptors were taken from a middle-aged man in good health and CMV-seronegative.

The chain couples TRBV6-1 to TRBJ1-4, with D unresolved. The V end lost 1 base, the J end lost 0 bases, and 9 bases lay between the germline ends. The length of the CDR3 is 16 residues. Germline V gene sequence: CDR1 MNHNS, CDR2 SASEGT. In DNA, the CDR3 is TGTGCCAGCAGTGAAGAACTTCAGGCAACTAATGAAAAACTGTTTTTT. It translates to CASSEELQATNEKLFF.

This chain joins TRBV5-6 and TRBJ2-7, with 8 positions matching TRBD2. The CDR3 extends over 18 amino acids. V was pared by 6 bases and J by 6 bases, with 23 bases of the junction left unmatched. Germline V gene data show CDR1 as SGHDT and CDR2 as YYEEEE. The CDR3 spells CASTPSTLTGGALPEQYF. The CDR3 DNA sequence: TGTGCCAGCACACCGTCAACCTTGACCGGGGGGGCATTACCCGAGCAGTACTTC.

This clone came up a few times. CDR3: CAWRGMDSRYGYTF. The CDR3 DNA is TGTGCCTGGAGGGGAATGGACAGTCGATATGGCTACACCTTC. The chain employs TRBV30 and TRBJ1-2; D might be TRBD1 (6 bases). V gave up 3 bases and J gave up 5 bases, with 16 bases separating them. CDR1 is GTSNPN, CDR2 SVGIG, per germline (reference sequence). This CDR3 is built from 14 residues.

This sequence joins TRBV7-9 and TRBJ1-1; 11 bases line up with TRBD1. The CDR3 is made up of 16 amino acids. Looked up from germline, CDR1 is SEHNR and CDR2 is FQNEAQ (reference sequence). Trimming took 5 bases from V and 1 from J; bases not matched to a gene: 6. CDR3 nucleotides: TGTGCCAGCAGCCTAGGAGGGACAGGGGGGAACACTGAAGCTTTCTTT. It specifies CASSLGGTGGNTEAFF. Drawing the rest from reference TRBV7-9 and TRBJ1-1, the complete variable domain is DTGVSQNPRHKITKRGQNVTFRCDPISEHNRLYWYRQTLGQGPEFLTYFQNEAQLEKSRLLSDRFSAERPKGSFSTLEIQRTEQGDSAMYLCASSLGGTGGNTEAFFGQGTRLTVV.

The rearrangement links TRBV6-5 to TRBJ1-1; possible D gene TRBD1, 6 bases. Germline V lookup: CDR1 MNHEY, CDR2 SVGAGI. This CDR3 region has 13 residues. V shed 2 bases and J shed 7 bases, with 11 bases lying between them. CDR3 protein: CASSYQDRCEAFF. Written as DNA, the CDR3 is TGTGCCAGCAGTTACCAGGACAGATGTGAAGCTTTCTTT.

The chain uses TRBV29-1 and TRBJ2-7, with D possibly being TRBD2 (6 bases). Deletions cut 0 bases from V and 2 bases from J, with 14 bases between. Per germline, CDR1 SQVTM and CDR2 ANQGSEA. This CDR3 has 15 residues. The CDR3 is CSVEEVGGVAYEQYF. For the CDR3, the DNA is TGCAGCGTTGAAGAAGTCGGGGGAGTCGCCTACGAGCAGTACTTC.

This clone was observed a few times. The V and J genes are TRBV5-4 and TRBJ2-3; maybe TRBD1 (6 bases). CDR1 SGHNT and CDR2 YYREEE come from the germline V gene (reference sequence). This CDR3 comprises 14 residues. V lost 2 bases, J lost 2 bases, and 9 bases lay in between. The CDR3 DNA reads TGTGCCAGCAGCTTACAGGGAACCACAGATACGCAGTATTTT. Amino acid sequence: CASSLQGTTDTQYF.

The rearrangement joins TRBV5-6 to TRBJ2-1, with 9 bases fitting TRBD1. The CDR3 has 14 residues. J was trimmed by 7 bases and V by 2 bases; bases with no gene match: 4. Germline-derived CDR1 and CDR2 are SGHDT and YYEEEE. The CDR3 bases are TGTGCCAGCAGCTTACAGGGGGCTGATAATGAGCAGTTCTTC. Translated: CASSLQGADNEQFF.

As DNA, the CDR3 is TGTGCCAGCAGCCTCGGGGCAGGGGGTTCCTACGAGCAGTACTTC. Translating gives CASSLGAGGSYEQYF. The rearrangement joins TRBV6-5 to TRBJ2-5, with TRBD1 matching 7 bases. The J call may be mistaken, given a closer DNA end match to TRBJ2-7. Germline V gene data show CDR1 as MNHEY and CDR2 as SVGAGI. The CDR3 is made up of 15 amino acids.

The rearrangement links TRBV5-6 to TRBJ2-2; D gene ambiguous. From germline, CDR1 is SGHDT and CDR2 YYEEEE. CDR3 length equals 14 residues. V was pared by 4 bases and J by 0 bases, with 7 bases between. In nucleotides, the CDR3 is TGTGCCAGCAGCCGCGTACCGAACACCGGGGAGCTGTTTTTT. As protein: CASSRVPNTGELFF.

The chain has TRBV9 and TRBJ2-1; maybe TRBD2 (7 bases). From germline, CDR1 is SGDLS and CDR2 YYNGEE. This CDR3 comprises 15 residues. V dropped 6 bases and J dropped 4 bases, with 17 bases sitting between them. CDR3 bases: TGTGCCAGCACCCCCGGGGGGCACCCATACAATGAGCAGTTCTTC. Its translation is CASTPGGHPYNEQFF.

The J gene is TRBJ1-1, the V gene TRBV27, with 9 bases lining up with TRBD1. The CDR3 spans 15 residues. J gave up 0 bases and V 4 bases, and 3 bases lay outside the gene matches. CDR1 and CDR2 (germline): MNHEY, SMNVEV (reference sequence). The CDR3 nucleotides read TGTGCCAGCAGTTGGACAGGGGTAATGAACACTGAAGCTTTCTTT. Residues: CASSWTGVMNTEAFF.

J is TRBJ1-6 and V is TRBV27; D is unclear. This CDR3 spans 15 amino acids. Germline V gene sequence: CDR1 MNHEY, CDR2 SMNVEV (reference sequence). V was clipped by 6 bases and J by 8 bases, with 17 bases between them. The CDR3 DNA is TGTGCCAGCAGATCTATTGGAGATCCTTATTCACCCCTCCACTTT. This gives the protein CASRSIGDPYSPLHF.

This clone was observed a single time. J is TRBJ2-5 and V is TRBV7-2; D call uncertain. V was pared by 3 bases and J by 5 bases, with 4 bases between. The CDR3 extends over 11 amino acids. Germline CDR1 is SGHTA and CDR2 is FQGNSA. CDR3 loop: CASSFSETQYF. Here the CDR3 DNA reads TGTGCCAGCAGCTTTTCGGAGACCCAGTACTTC.

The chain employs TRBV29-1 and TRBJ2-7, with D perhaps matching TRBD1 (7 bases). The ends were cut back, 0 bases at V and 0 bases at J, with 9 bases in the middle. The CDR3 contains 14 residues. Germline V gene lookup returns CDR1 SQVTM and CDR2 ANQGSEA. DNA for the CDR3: TGCAGCGTTGAAGATCAGGGGGGCTCCTACGAGCAGTACTTC. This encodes CSVEDQGGSYEQYF.

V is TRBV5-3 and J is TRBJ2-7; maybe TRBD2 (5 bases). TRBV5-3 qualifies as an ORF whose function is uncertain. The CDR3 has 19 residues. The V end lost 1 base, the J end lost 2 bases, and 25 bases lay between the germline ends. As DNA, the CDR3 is TGTGCCAGAAGCTTGTGTTTCAGGCTAGCCCTTAGCCCCACCTACGAGCAGTACTTC. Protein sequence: CARSLCFRLALSPTYEQYF.

The CDR3: CASSSSGWNTGELFF. The CDR3 DNA sequence: TGTGCCAGCAGCAGTAGCGGATGGAACACCGGGGAGCTGTTTTTT. The rearrangement joins TRBV7-2 to TRBJ2-2, with D perhaps matching TRBD2 (6 bases). Germline V gene sequence: CDR1 SGHTA, CDR2 FQGNSA. The CDR3 is 15 residues long. The V end lost 5 bases, the J end lost 1 base, and 11 bases lay between the germline ends. Complete variable domain (other parts from reference TRBV7-2 and TRBJ2-2): GAGVSQSPSNKVTEKGKDVELRCDPISGHTALYWYRQSLGQGLEFLIYFQGNSAPDKSGLPSDRFSAERTGGSVSTLTIQRTQQEDSAVYLCASSSSGWNTGELFFGEGSRLTVL.

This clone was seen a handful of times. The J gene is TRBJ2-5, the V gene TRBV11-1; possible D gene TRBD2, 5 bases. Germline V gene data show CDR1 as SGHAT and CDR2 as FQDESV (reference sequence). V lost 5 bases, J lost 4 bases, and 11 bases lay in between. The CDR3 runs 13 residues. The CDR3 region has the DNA TGTGCCAGCAGCCCAGCGGTCAGAGAGACCCAGTACTTC. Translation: CASSPAVRETQYF. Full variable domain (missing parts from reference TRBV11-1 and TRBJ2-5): EAEVAQSPRYKITEKSQAVAFWCDPISGHATLYWYRQILGQGPELLVQFQDESVVDDSQLPKDRFSAERLKGVDSTLKIQPAELGDSAMYLCASSPAVRETQYFGPGTRLLVL.

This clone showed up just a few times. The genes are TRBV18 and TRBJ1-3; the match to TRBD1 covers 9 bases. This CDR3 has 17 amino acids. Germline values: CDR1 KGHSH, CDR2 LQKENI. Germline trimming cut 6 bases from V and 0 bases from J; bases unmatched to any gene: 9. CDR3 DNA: TGTGCCAGCTCGCCGACGGGACAGGGAGGCTCTGGAAACACCATATATTTT. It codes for CASSPTGQGGSGNTIYF. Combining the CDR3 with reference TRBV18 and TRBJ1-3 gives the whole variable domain NAGVMQNPRHLVRRRGQEARLRCSPMKGHSHVYWYRQLPEEGLKFMVYLQKENIIDESGMPKERFSAEFPKEGPSILRIQQVVRGDSAAYFCASSPTGQGGSGNTIYFGEGSWLTVV.

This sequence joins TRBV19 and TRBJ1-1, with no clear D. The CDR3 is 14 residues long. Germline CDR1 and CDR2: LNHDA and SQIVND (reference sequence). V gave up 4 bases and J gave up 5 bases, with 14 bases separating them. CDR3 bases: TGTGCCAGTAGTAGTCCGGGGTCTAATACTGAAGCTTTCTTT. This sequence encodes CASSSPGSNTEAFF.

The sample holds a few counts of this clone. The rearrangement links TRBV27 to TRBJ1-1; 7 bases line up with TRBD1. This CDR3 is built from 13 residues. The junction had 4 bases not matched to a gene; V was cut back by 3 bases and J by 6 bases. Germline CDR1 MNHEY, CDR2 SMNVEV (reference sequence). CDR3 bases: TGTGCCAGCAGTTTCCCGGGACAGTCTGAAGCTTTCTTT. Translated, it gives CASSFPGQSEAFF.